This T cell receptor (beta chain) came from a study of blood T cells in healthy people across ages. This clonotype was detected a few times. Its antigen is unknown. CDR1 and CDR2 (germline): SGHRS, YFSETQ. This CDR3 comprises 15 residues. After removal of 4 bases from V and 4 bases from J, the junction contained 7 bases not matched to a gene. Study-wide results and limits: Roughly linear declines in TCR beta diversity per million T cells occurred with age. Any conclusive comparison of naive versus antigen-experienced cells was prevented by using unsorted PBMCs.

Using a J-beta primer mix together with a sample-barcoded 5' primer, a second PCR was run for about 6 to 11 cycles. TCRdb processed the 5' RACE reads anew with MiXCR; each CDR3 protein has one entry. The table has roughly 800,000 distinct CDR3 sequences, more than 45% seen once. Total RNA was extracted at no less than 6 micrograms per sample. This clonotype originated in a man aged 25 to 40 in good health. Sequenced material: blood. The chain recombines TRBV5-1 with TRBJ2-1; 8 positions agree with TRBD2. Here the CDR3 reads CASSDIAGSYNEQFF. The CDR3 bases are TGCGCCAGCAGCGACATAGCGGGGAGTTACAATGAGCAGTTCTTC.